This is a list of T cell receptor beta chains from one sample in a study of regulatory T cells in long-lasting Graves disease. TCRdb reanalysed the multiplex PCR reads using MiXCR and keeps one entry per CDR3 protein. The profile shows 450,000 to 600,000 distinct CDR3 sequences, about 14% of them singletons. The same data also went into a second study, on T cells in Graves' hyperthyroidism and ophthalmopathy.

The source was peripheral blood mononuclear cells (PBMCs), collected at new diagnosis, from a patient treated with antithyroid drugs. These receptor sequences come from a young man with Graves disease. CDR3s include the opening cysteine and the closing phenylalanine or tryptophan. The order of the fields is V gene, J gene, D gene, clone size, CDR3 DNA, CDR3 protein. D genes are given only for firm matches. Some rows have no size entry. The others give once, few or many, or a class for an expanded clone.

v_gene: TRBV2
j_gene: TRBJ2-3
d_gene: .
abundance: few
CDR3nt: TGTGCCAGCCCCCGCGGGAAGGGGGATACGCAGTATTTT
CDR3aa: CASPRGKGDTQYF

v_gene: TRBV6-5
j_gene: TRBJ2-7
d_gene: .
abundance: many
CDR3nt: TGTGCCAGCAGTTATAGGCAGGGTCTTTACGAGCAGTACTTC
CDR3aa: CASSYRQGLYEQYF

v_gene: TRBV28
j_gene: TRBJ2-5
d_gene: .
abundance: many
CDR3nt: TGTGCCACTGGACCGTACAACCAAGAGACCCAGTACTTC
CDR3aa: CATGPYNQETQYF

v_gene: TRBV2
j_gene: TRBJ2-2
d_gene: .
abundance: .
CDR3nt: TGTGCCAGCATGGTGGAAACAAACACCGGGGAGCTGTTTTTT
CDR3aa: CASMVETNTGELFF

v_gene: TRBV6-1
j_gene: TRBJ1-2
d_gene: .
abundance: many
CDR3nt: TGTGCCAGTCGGCGCCGATTCCAAAGATATGGCTACACCTTC
CDR3aa: CASRRRFQRYGYTF

v_gene: TRBV3-1
j_gene: TRBJ1-6
d_gene: .
abundance: many
CDR3nt: TGTGCCAGCAGCCACGGGGGAACACCCCTCCACTTT
CDR3aa: CASSHGGTPLHF

v_gene: TRBV10-3
j_gene: TRBJ2-7
d_gene: TRBD2
abundance: many
CDR3nt: TGTGCCATCAGAGCCGGGACTAGCGCCTACGAGCAGTACTTC
CDR3aa: CAIRAGTSAYEQYF

v_gene: TRBV6-5
j_gene: TRBJ2-5
d_gene: .
abundance: few
CDR3nt: TGTGCCAGCAGTTACGGAGGGGGTCCGGAGACCCAGTACTTC
CDR3aa: CASSYGGGPETQYF

v_gene: TRBV6-5
j_gene: TRBJ1-1
d_gene: .
abundance: many
CDR3nt: TGTGCCAGCAGTTACTCCAGATTTGCTGAAGCTTTCTTT
CDR3aa: CASSYSRFAEAFF

v_gene: TRBV20-1
j_gene: TRBJ2-1
d_gene: TRBD2
abundance: few
CDR3nt: TGCAGTGCTAGTATAGCGGGAGAGCATGGGCAGTTCTTC
CDR3aa: CSASIAGEHGQFF

v_gene: TRBV28
j_gene: TRBJ1-3
d_gene: .
abundance: few
CDR3nt: TGTGCCGCAAGGGGAGGGGGGAGCGGAAACACCATATATTTT
CDR3aa: CAARGGGSGNTIYF

v_gene: TRBV29-1
j_gene: TRBJ2-3
d_gene: .
abundance: many
CDR3nt: TGCAGCGTGGAAGTGGGGTGGACAGATACGCAGTATTTT
CDR3aa: CSVEVGWTDTQYF

v_gene: TRBV12-3/TRBV12-4
j_gene: TRBJ2-3
d_gene: TRBD2
abundance: many
CDR3nt: TGTGCCAGCACCCTCCCGGGAGCGGGAGGGTTCAACACAGATACGCAGTATTTT
CDR3aa: CASTLPGAGGFNTDTQYF

v_gene: TRBV20-1
j_gene: TRBJ2-2
d_gene: TRBD1
abundance: few
CDR3nt: TGCAGTGCGAGCCAACAGGGGGCTGGCGGGGAGCTGTTTTTT
CDR3aa: CSASQQGAGGELFF

v_gene: TRBV27
j_gene: TRBJ1-4
d_gene: .
abundance: .
CDR3nt: TGTGCCAGCAGTGGCCAGACAGGCAGTATCAGATCTGAAAAACTGTTTTTT
CDR3aa: CASSGQTGSIRSEKLFF

v_gene: TRBV5-1
j_gene: TRBJ2-7
d_gene: TRBD2
abundance: .
CDR3nt: TGCGCCAGCAGCTTGAGCCCTAGCGGGAGGTACGAGCAGTACTTC
CDR3aa: CASSLSPSGRYEQYF

v_gene: TRBV27
j_gene: TRBJ2-7
d_gene: .
abundance: few
CDR3nt: TGTGCCAGCAGTCCCGGCGGGGTGAGCTCCTACGAGCAGTACTTC
CDR3aa: CASSPGGVSSYEQYF

v_gene: TRBV18
j_gene: TRBJ2-7
d_gene: .
abundance: few
CDR3nt: TGTGCCAGCTCACCACTGGAAACCTACGAGCAGTACTTC
CDR3aa: CASSPLETYEQYF

v_gene: TRBV25-1
j_gene: TRBJ1-1
d_gene: .
abundance: .
CDR3nt: TGTGCCAGCAGTGAATATAAGAACACTGAAGCTTTCTTT
CDR3aa: CASSEYKNTEAFF

v_gene: TRBV29-1
j_gene: TRBJ2-1
d_gene: TRBD2
abundance: many
CDR3nt: TGCAGCGTTGAAGGGTTGCGGGAGGCCTACAATGAGCAGTTCTTC
CDR3aa: CSVEGLREAYNEQFF

v_gene: TRBV20-1
j_gene: TRBJ2-5
d_gene: .
abundance: few
CDR3nt: TGCAGTGCTAGAGAGGGCGGGGGCCGGGAGACCCAGTACTTC
CDR3aa: CSAREGGGRETQYF

v_gene: TRBV24-1
j_gene: TRBJ1-4
d_gene: .
abundance: many
CDR3nt: TGTGCCACCAGTGATTCACAGGGACCCAAACTGTTTTTT
CDR3aa: CATSDSQGPKLFF

v_gene: TRBV12-3/TRBV12-4
j_gene: TRBJ1-6
d_gene: .
abundance: many
CDR3nt: TGTGCCAGCAGTTTCCAGTATCTCGATAATTCACCCCTCCACTTT
CDR3aa: CASSFQYLDNSPLHF

v_gene: TRBV2
j_gene: TRBJ2-7
d_gene: .
abundance: many
CDR3nt: TGTGCCAGCGGGGGGTCCCACGAGCAGTACTTC
CDR3aa: CASGGSHEQYF

v_gene: TRBV10-2
j_gene: TRBJ1-2
d_gene: TRBD1
abundance: .
CDR3nt: TGCGCCAGCATGGGAACAGGGGAAGTCGATGGCTACACCTTC
CDR3aa: CASMGTGEVDGYTF

v_gene: TRBV9
j_gene: TRBJ2-1
d_gene: TRBD2
abundance: .
CDR3nt: TGTGTCAGCAGCGGGGGGACTAGCAACGGGGATGAGCAGTTCTTC
CDR3aa: CVSSGGTSNGDEQFF

v_gene: TRBV7-9
j_gene: TRBJ1-2
d_gene: .
abundance: .
CDR3nt: TGTGCCAGCAGCCCTGGAAACTATGACTACACCTTC
CDR3aa: CASSPGNYDYTF

v_gene: TRBV7-2
j_gene: TRBJ1-4
d_gene: .
abundance: many
CDR3nt: TGTGCCAGCAGCTTCCAGGGGATGGGCGAAAAACTGTTTTTT
CDR3aa: CASSFQGMGEKLFF

v_gene: TRBV3-1
j_gene: TRBJ2-4
d_gene: .
abundance: many
CDR3nt: TGTGCCAGCAGCCAAGATCCTCCGGGGGTTCAGTACTTC
CDR3aa: CASSQDPPGVQYF

v_gene: TRBV27
j_gene: TRBJ1-4
d_gene: .
abundance: many
CDR3nt: TGTGCCAGCAGTTCCCCGGGACCCGAAAAACTGTTTTTT
CDR3aa: CASSSPGPEKLFF

v_gene: TRBV27
j_gene: TRBJ2-5
d_gene: .
abundance: many
CDR3nt: TGTGCCAGCAGCACCCCTGGGGCTATCCAAGAGACCCAGTACTTC
CDR3aa: CASSTPGAIQETQYF

v_gene: TRBV4-1
j_gene: TRBJ1-2
d_gene: .
abundance: .
CDR3nt: TGCGCCAGCAGCCAAGATAAGTTAGCTAGGGGCTACACCTTC
CDR3aa: CASSQDKLARGYTF

v_gene: TRBV4-1
j_gene: TRBJ2-2
d_gene: .
abundance: .
CDR3nt: TGCGCCAGCAGCCGAAGCGGTAGTCCCGGGGAGCTGTTTTTT
CDR3aa: CASSRSGSPGELFF

v_gene: TRBV15
j_gene: TRBJ2-5
d_gene: .
abundance: many
CDR3nt: TGTGCCACCAGCAGAGATCTCTTGAGGTTAGAGACCCAGTACTTC
CDR3aa: CATSRDLLRLETQYF

v_gene: TRBV20-1
j_gene: TRBJ2-1
d_gene: TRBD2
abundance: many
CDR3nt: TGCAGTGCTAGAACTACGGGAGGTAGGGGCAATGAGCAGTTCTTC
CDR3aa: CSARTTGGRGNEQFF

v_gene: TRBV20-1
j_gene: TRBJ2-2
d_gene: TRBD2
abundance: many
CDR3nt: TGCAGTACGGGGACGGGGGGGAACACCGGGGAGCTGTTTTTT
CDR3aa: CSTGTGGNTGELFF

v_gene: TRBV5-1
j_gene: TRBJ1-5
d_gene: .
abundance: few
CDR3nt: TGCGCCAGCAGCTTGGGATCTGGTAAGCCCCAGCATTTT
CDR3aa: CASSLGSGKPQHF

v_gene: TRBV19
j_gene: TRBJ2-7
d_gene: TRBD2
abundance: few
CDR3nt: TGTGCCAGTAGTATAAATAGCGGGTCCTCCTACGAGCAGTACTTC
CDR3aa: CASSINSGSSYEQYF

v_gene: TRBV29-1
j_gene: TRBJ2-1
d_gene: TRBD2
abundance: many
CDR3nt: TGCAGCTTCCGGGGGGGCCGTGAGCAGTTCTTC
CDR3aa: CSFRGGREQFF

v_gene: TRBV2
j_gene: TRBJ1-1
d_gene: .
abundance: many
CDR3nt: TGTGCCAGCAGTGGCCCCTCGATGAACACTGAAGCTTTCTTT
CDR3aa: CASSGPSMNTEAFF

v_gene: TRBV20-1
j_gene: TRBJ1-1
d_gene: .
abundance: few
CDR3nt: TGCAGTGCTAGACCCCCGAGAGGGGGCACTGAAGCTTTCTTT
CDR3aa: CSARPPRGGTEAFF

v_gene: TRBV15
j_gene: TRBJ2-4
d_gene: TRBD2
abundance: few
CDR3nt: TGTGCCACCAGCAGAGTTGCTGGCGGGGGCAAAAACATTCAGTACTTC
CDR3aa: CATSRVAGGGKNIQYF

v_gene: TRBV29-1
j_gene: TRBJ1-2
d_gene: .
abundance: few
CDR3nt: TGCAGCGTTGGGGAGACTGAGAATGGCTACACCTTC
CDR3aa: CSVGETENGYTF

v_gene: TRBV27
j_gene: TRBJ2-3
d_gene: .
abundance: many
CDR3nt: TGTGCCAGCAGCCCCGGACAGAACACAGATACGCAGTATTTT
CDR3aa: CASSPGQNTDTQYF

v_gene: TRBV24-1
j_gene: TRBJ2-5
d_gene: TRBD1
abundance: many
CDR3nt: TGTGCCACCAGTGATTGGACAGGGGTAGGAGAGACCCAGTACTTC
CDR3aa: CATSDWTGVGETQYF